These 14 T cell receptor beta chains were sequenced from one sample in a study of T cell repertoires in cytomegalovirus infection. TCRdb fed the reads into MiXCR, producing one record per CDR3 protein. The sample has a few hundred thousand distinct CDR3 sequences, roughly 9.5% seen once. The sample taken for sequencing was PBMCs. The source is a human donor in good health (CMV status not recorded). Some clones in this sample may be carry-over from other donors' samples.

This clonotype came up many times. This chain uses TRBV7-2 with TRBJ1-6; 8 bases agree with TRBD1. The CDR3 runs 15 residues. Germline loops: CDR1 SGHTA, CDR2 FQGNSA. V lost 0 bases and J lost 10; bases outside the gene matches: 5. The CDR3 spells CASSLATGAGSPLHF. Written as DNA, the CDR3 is TGTGCCAGCAGCTTAGCGACAGGGGCGGGATCACCCCTCCACTTT.

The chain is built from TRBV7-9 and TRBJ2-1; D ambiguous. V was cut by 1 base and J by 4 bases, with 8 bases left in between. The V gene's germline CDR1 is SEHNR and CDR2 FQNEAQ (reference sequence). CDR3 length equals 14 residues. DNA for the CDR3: TGTGCCAGCAGCTTAGAGGCATATTACAATGAGCAGTTCTTC. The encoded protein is CASSLEAYYNEQFF.

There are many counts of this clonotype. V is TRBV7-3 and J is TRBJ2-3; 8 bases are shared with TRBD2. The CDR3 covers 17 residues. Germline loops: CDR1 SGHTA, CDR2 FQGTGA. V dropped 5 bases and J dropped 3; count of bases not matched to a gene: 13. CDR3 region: CASSLLSRGRSTDTQYF. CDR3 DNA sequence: TGTGCCAGCAGCCTCCTTTCCCGCGGGAGGTCGACAGATACGCAGTATTTT. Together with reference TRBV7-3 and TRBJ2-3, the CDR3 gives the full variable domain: GAGVSQTPSNKVTEKGKYVELRCDPISGHTALYWYRQSLGQGPEFLIYFQGTGAADDSGLPNDRFFAVRPEGSVSTLKIQRTERGDSAVYLCASSLLSRGRSTDTQYFGPGTRLTVL.

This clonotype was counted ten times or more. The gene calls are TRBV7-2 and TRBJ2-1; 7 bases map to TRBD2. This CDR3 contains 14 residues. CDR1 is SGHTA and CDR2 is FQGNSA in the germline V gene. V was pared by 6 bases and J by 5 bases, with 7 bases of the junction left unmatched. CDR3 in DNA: TGTGCCAGCAGACCTCCGGGACTACACAATGAGCAGTTCTTC. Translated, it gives CASRPPGLHNEQFF.

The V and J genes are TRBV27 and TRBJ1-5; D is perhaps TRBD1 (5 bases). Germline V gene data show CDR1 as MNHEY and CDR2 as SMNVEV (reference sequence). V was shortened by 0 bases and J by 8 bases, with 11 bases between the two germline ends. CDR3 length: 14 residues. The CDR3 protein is CASSLSGEREPQHF. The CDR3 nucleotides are TGTGCCAGCAGTTTATCAGGGGAGCGTGAGCCCCAGCATTTT.

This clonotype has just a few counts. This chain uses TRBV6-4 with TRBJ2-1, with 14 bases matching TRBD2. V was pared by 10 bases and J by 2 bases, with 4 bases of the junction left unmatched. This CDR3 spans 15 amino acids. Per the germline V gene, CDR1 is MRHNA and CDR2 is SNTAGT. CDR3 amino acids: CATRLAGGTYNEQFF. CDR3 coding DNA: TGTGCCACCCGACTAGCGGGAGGGACCTACAATGAGCAGTTCTTC.

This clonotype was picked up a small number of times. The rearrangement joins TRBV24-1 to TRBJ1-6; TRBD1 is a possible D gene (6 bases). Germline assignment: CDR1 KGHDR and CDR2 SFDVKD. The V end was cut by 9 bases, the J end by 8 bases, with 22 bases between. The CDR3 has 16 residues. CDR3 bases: TGTGCCACCGAGCTCCGGGACAAGACTTTTGATTCACCCCTCCACTTT. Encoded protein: CATELRDKTFDSPLHF.

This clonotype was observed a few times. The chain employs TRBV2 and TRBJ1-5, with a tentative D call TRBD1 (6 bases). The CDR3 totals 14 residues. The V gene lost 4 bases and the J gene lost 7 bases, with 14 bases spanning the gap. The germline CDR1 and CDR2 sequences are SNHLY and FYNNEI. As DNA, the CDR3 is TGTGCCAGCAGTGCCGAACAGGGACAACAGCCCCAGCATTTT. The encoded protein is CASSAEQGQQPQHF. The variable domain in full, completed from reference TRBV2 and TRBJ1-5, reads EPEVTQTPSHQVTQMGQEVILRCVPISNHLYFYWYRQILGQKVEFLVSFYNNEISEKSEIFDDQFSVERPDGSNFTLKIRSTKLEDSAMYFCASSAEQGQQPQHFGDGTRLSIL.

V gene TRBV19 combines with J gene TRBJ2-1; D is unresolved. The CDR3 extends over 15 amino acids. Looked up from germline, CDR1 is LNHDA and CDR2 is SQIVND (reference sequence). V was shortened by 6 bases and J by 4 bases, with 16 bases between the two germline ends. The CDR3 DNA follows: TGTGCCAGTAGCTCCGACACCTCCCCTTACAATGAGCAGTTCTTC. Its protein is CASSSDTSPYNEQFF.

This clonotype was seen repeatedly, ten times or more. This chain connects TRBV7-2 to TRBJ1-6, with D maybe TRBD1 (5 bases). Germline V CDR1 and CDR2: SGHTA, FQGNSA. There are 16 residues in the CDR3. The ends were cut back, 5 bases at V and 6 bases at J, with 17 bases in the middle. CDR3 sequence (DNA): TGTGCCAGCAGCCCCGCTGCGGGGACGGGTAATTCACCCCTCCACTTT. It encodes CASSPAAGTGNSPLHF.

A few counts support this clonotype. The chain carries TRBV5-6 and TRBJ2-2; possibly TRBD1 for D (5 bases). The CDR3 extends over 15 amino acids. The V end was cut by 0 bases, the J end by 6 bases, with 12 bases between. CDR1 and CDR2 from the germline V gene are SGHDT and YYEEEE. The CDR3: CASSLGGRAAGELFF. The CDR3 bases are TGTGCCAGCAGCTTGGGCGGCAGGGCGGCCGGGGAGCTGTTTTTT.

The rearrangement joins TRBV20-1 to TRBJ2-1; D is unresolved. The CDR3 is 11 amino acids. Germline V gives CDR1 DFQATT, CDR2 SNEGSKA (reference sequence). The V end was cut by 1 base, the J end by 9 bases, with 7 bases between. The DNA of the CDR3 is TGCAGTGCTAGAGTGAACAGTGAGCAGTTCTTC. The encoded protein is CSARVNSEQFF.

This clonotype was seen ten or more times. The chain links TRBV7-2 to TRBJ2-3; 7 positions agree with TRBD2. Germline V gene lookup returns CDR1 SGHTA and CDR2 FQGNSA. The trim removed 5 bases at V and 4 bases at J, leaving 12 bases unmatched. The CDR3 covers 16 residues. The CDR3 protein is CASSLTGGMFPDTQYF. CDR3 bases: TGTGCCAGCAGCCTAACGGGAGGCATGTTCCCAGATACGCAGTATTTT.

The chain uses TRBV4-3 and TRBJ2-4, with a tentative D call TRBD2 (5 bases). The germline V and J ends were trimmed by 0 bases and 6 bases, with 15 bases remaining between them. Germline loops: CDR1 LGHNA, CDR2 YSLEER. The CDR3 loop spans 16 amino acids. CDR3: CASSQDYRGLRNIQYF. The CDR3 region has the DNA TGCGCCAGCAGCCAAGATTACCGGGGTCTTCGAAACATTCAGTACTTC.